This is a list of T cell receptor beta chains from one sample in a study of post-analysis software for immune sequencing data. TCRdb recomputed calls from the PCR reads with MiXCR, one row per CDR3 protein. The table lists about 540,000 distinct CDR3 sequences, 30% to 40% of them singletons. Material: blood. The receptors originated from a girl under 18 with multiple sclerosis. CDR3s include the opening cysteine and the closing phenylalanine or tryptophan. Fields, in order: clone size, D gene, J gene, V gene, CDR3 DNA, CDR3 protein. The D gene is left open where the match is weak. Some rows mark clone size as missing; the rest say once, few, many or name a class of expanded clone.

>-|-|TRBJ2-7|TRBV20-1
TGCAGTGCTAGGGGGGATGTTGGTCAGGGCTACGAGCAGTACTTC
CSARGDVGQGYEQYF
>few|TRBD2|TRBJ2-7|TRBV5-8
TGTGCCAGCAGCCCCCGACTAGCGGGGGCTCGGGAGCAGTACTTC
CASSPRLAGAREQYF
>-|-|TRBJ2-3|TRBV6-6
TGTGCCGCAGACATCCGGGGTGCGGCGACAGATACGCAGTATTTT
CAADIRGAATDTQYF
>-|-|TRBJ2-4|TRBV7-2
TGTGCCAGCAGCTTAGCGTCCCTGGACCCCCTAGCCAAAAACATTCAGTACTTC
CASSLASLDPLAKNIQYF
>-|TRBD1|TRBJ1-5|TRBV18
TGTGCCAGCTCACCGGGACAGGGAGTCGATCAGCCCCAGCATTTT
CASSPGQGVDQPQHF
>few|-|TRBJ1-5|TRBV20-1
TGCAGTGCCACCGGAGGGGGTCAGCCCCAGCATTTT
CSATGGGQPQHF
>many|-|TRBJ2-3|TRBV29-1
TGCAGCGTTTTAGTTCAGGGGAAGACAGATACGCAGTATTTT
CSVLVQGKTDTQYF
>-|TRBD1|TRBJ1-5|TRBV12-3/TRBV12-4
TGTGCCAGCAGTCCCCAAAGGACAGGGGGCAATCAGCCCCAGCATTTT
CASSPQRTGGNQPQHF
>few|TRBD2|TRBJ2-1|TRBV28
TGTGCCAGCAGTTTAACCCAAGGGACTAGCGGGTTGGATGAGCAGTTCTTC
CASSLTQGTSGLDEQFF
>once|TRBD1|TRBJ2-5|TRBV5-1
TGCGCCAGCAGCCTCACCGGGGGACAGGGGGGAGAGACCCAGTACTTC
CASSLTGGQGGETQYF
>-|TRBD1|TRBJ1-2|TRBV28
TGTGCCAGCAGTTCCCTTCTAAGGACAGGGTGGTACACCTTC
CASSSLLRTGWYTF
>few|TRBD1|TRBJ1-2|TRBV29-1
TGCAGCGTTGAAATAACAGGGGGTAGAGGTGGCTACACCTTC
CSVEITGGRGGYTF
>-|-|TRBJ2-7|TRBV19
TGTGCCAGCAGAACGGGGGGCAGCTCCTACGAGCAGTACTTC
CASRTGGSSYEQYF
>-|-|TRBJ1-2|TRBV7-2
TGTGCCAGCACCTTAGGTGGAGGGCGAGACTATGGCTACACCTTC
CASTLGGGRDYGYTF
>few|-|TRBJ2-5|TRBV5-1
TGCGCCAGCACTTTTGTGGGTTCGGAGACCCAGTACTTC
CASTFVGSETQYF
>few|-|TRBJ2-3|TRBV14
TGTGCCAGCAGCCAAGATAGGGGCCCCCTGGATACGCAGTATTTT
CASSQDRGPLDTQYF
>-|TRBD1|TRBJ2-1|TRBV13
TGTGCCAGCACTCCCGGGACAGGCTCCTACAATGAGCAGTTCTTC
CASTPGTGSYNEQFF
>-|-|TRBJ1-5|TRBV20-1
TGCAGTGCCCCGGGGGGACCCCAAGTAGATCAGCCCCAGCATTTT
CSAPGGPQVDQPQHF
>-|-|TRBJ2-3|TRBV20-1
TGCAGTGCTCCTGAACTGGCGGCCAGCACAGATACGCAGTATTTT
CSAPELAASTDTQYF
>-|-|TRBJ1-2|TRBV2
TGTGCCAGCAGTGCGGGGATTCGGTCCTATGGCTACACCTTC
CASSAGIRSYGYTF
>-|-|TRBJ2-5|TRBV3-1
TGTGCCAGCAGCCAAGCGGACACCGAGACCCAGTACTTC
CASSQADTETQYF
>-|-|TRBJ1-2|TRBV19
TGTGCCAGTAGTCGCGTCGAGGGCTATGGCTACACCTTC
CASSRVEGYGYTF
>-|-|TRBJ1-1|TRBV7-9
TGTGCCAGCAGCTTCCTGGGACAAGTGAACACTGAAGCTTTCTTT
CASSFLGQVNTEAFF
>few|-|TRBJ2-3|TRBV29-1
TGCAGCGCACGCCAGTCTAGCACAGATACGCAGTATTTT
CSARQSSTDTQYF
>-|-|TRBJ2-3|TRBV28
TGTGCCAGCAATACGGACAGTTATACAGATACGCAGTATTTT
CASNTDSYTDTQYF
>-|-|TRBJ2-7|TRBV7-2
TGTGCCAGCAGCTTACTACAGGGATCTGCCTACGAGCAGTACTTC
CASSLLQGSAYEQYF
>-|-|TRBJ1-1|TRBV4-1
TGCGCCAGCAGCCTCCTACCGGGGGGGGGCACTGAAGCTTTCTTT
CASSLLPGGGTEAFF
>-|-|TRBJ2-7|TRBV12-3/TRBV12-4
TGTGCCAGCAGGGGTACAGGTTCCGAGCAGTACTTC
CASRGTGSEQYF
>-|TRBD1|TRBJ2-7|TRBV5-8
TGTGCCAGCAGCCTTGTTTCGGGGACAGCCTACGAGCAGTACTTC
CASSLVSGTAYEQYF
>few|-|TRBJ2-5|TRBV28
TGTGCCAGCAGTTTTGAAGCGGTGGAAGAGACCCAGTACTTC
CASSFEAVEETQYF
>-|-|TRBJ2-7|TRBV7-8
TGTGCCAGCAGCTTAGCGGCGAGGGGCGGTTCCTACGAGCAGTACTTC
CASSLAARGGSYEQYF
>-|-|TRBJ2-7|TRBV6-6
TGTGCCAGCAGTTACAATCGGGCACGACTTACCTACGAGCAGTACTTC
CASSYNRARLTYEQYF
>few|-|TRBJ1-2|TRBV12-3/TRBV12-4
TGTGCCAGCAGTTCTTCACGGGGCTACACCTTC
CASSSSRGYTF
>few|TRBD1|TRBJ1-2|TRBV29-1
TGCAGCGTTCGACAGGGTCGGGACTATGGCTACACCTTC
CSVRQGRDYGYTF
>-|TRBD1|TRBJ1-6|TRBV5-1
TGCGCCAGCAGCTTGGAGACGGGACAGAGAAATTCACCCCTCCACTTT
CASSLETGQRNSPLHF
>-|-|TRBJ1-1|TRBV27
TGTGCCAGCAGCCGTACAGGGAGGGGGTATGAAGCTTTCTTT
CASSRTGRGYEAFF
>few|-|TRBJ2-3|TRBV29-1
TGCAGCGTTGGGAAGGGGCAGGATACGCAGTATTTT
CSVGKGQDTQYF
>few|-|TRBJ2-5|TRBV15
TGTGCCACCAGCAGAGATTTGGCGGTCCAAGAGACCCAGTACTTC
CATSRDLAVQETQYF
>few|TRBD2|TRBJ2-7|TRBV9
TGTGCCAGCAGCAGCGGGGGGCCGCCCTACGAGCAGTACTTC
CASSSGGPPYEQYF
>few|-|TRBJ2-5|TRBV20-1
TGCAGTGCGCCCGGGACGGCCCAAGAGACCCAGTACTTC
CSAPGTAQETQYF
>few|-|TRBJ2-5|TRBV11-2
TGTGCCAGCAGCTTAACAGGGCATGGAGAGACCCAGTACTTC
CASSLTGHGETQYF
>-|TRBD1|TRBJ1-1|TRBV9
TGTGCCAGCAGCGACCAGGGGGGGAACACTGAAGCTTTCTTT
CASSDQGGNTEAFF
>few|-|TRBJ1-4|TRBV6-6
TGTGCCAGCAGTTACTCGGGGGCGCAATATGAAAAACTGTTTTTT
CASSYSGAQYEKLFF
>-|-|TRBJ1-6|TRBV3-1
TGTGCCAGCAGCCAAACGGAGGGCAGTTCACCCCTCCACTTT
CASSQTEGSSPLHF
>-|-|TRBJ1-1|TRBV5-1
TGCGCCACGGCATCCGGGACCTCGAGGGACACTGAAGCTTTCTTT
CATASGTSRDTEAFF
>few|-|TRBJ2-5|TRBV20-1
TGCAGTGCCACCGCCAGGGGAAGCGAGACCCAGTACTTC
CSATARGSETQYF
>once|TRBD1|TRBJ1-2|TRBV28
TGTGCCAGCAGGTTGGCAGGGGGCCGTGGCTACACCTTC
CASRLAGGRGYTF
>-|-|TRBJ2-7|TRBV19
TGTGCCAGTAGTATCAATCGGGCTCCAGGGACCAACGAGCAGTACTTC
CASSINRAPGTNEQYF
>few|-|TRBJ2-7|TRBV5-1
TGCGCCAGCAGCCCTGACGGACCCTACGAGCAGTACTTC
CASSPDGPYEQYF
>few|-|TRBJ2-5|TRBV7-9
TGTGCCAGCAGTTCCCTTTGGGGGGACAAGACCCAGTACTTC
CASSSLWGDKTQYF